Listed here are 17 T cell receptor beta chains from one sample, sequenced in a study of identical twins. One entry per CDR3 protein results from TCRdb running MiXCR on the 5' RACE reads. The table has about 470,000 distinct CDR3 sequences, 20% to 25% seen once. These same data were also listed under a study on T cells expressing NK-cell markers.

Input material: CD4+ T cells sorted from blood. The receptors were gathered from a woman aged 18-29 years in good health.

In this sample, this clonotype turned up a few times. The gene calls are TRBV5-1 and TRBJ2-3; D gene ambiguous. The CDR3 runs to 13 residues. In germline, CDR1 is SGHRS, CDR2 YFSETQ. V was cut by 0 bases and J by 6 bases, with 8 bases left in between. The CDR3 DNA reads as TGCGCCAGCAGCTTGGGGTCTCCGGATACGCAGTATTTT. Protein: CASSLGSPDTQYF.

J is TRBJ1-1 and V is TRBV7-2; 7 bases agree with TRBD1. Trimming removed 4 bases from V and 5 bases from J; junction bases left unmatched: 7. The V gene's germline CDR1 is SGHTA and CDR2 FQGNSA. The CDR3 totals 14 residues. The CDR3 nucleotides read TGTGCCAGCAGCTCCGACAGGGTTGTGACTGAAGCTTTCTTT. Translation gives CASSSDRVVTEAFF.

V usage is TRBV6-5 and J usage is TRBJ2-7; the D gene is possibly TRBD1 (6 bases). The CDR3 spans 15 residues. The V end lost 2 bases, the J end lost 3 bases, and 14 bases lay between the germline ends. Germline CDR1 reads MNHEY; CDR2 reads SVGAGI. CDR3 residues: CASSYRGEQGYEQYF. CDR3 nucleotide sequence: TGTGCCAGCAGTTACCGGGGCGAACAGGGCTACGAGCAGTACTTC.

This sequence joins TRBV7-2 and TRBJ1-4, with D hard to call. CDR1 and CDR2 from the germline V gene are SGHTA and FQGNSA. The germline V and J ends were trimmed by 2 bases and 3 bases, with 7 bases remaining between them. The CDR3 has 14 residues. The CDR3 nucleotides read TGTGCCAGCAGCTTACGCGGTGCTAATGAAAAACTGTTTTTT. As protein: CASSLRGANEKLFF.

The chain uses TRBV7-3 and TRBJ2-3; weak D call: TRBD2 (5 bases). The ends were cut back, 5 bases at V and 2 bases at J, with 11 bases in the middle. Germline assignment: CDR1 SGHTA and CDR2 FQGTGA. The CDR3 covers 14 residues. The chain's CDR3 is CASSRAGVTDTQYF. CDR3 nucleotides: TGTGCCAGCAGCCGCGCCGGGGTCACAGATACGCAGTATTTT.

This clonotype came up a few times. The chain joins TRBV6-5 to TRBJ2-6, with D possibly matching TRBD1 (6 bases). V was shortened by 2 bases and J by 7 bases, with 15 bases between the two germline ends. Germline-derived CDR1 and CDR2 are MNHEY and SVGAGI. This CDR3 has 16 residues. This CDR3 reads CASSYTGTLSANVLTF. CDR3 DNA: TGTGCCAGCAGTTACACCGGGACACTAAGCGCCAACGTCCTGACTTTC.

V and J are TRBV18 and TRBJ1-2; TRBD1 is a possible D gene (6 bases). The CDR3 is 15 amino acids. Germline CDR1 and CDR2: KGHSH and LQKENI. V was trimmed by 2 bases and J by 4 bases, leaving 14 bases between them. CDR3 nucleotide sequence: TGTGCCAGCTCACCAAGCGAGGACAGCACCTATGGCTACACCTTC. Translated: CASSPSEDSTYGYTF.

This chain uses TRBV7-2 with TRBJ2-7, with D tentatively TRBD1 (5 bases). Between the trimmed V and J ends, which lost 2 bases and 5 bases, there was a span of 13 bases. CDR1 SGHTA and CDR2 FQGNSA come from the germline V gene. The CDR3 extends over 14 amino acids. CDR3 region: CASSLSFRGHEQYF. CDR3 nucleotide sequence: TGTGCCAGCAGCTTAAGTTTTAGGGGCCACGAGCAGTACTTC.

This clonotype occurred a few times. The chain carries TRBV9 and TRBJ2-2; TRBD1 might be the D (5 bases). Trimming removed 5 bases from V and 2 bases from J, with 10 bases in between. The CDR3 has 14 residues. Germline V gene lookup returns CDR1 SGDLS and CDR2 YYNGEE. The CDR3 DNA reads TGTGCCAGCAGAACAGGCCTTAACACCGGGGAGCTGTTTTTT. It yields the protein CASRTGLNTGELFF.

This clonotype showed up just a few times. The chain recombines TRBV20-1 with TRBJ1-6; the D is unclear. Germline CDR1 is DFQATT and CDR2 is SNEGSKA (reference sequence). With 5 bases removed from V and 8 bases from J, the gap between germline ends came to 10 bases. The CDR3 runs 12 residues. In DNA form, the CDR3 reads TGCAGTGCTCAGGTTAGGGATTCACCCCTCCACTTT. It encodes CSAQVRDSPLHF.

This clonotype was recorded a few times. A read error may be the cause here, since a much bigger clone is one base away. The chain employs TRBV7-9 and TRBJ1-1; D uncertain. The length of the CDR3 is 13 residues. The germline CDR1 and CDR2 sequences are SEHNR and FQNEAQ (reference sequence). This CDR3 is CASRREEGTEVFF. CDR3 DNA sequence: TGTGCCAGCAGGAGGGAGGAGGGCACTGAAGTTTTCTTT.

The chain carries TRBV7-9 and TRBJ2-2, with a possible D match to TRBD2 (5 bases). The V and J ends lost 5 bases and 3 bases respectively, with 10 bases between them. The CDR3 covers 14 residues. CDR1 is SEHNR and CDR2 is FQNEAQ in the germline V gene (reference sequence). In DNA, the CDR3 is TGTGCCAGCAGCCCAATTAGCGACACCGGGGAGCTGTTTTTT. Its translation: CASSPISDTGELFF.

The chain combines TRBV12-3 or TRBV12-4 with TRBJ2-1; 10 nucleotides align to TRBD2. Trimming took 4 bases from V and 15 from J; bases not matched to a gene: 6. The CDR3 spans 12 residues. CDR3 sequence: CASSSKTSGRFF. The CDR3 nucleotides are TGTGCCAGCAGTTCTAAGACTAGCGGGCGGTTCTTC.

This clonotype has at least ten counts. CDR3 loop: CASSPDSLGPPRGELFF. The CDR3 bases are TGCGCCAGCAGCCCTGATAGTCTTGGGCCACCTCGAGGGGAGCTGTTTTTT. The chain has TRBV5-1 and TRBJ2-2; D unresolved. Germline V gene sequence: CDR1 SGHRS, CDR2 YFSETQ. Between the trimmed V and J ends, which lost 4 bases and 8 bases, there was a span of 24 bases. The CDR3 has 17 amino acids.

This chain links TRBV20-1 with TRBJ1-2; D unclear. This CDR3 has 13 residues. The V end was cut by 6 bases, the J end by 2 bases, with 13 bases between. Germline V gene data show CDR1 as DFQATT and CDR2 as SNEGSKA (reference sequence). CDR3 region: CSAASPWNYGYTF. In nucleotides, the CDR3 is TGCAGTGCGGCCTCCCCCTGGAACTATGGCTACACCTTC.

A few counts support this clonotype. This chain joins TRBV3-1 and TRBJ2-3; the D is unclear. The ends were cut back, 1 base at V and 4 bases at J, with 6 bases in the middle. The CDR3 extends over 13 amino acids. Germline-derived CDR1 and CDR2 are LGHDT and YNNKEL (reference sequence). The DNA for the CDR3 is TGTGCCAGCAGCCAAGGAGTCTCAGATACGCAGTATTTT. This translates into CASSQGVSDTQYF.

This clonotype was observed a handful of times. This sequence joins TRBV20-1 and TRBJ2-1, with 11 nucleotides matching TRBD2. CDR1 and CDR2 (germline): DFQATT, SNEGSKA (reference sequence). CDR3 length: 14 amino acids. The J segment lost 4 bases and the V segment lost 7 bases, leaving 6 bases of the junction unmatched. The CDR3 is CSGRLAGRYNEQFF. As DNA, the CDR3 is TGCAGTGGCAGACTAGCGGGAAGATACAATGAGCAGTTCTTC.